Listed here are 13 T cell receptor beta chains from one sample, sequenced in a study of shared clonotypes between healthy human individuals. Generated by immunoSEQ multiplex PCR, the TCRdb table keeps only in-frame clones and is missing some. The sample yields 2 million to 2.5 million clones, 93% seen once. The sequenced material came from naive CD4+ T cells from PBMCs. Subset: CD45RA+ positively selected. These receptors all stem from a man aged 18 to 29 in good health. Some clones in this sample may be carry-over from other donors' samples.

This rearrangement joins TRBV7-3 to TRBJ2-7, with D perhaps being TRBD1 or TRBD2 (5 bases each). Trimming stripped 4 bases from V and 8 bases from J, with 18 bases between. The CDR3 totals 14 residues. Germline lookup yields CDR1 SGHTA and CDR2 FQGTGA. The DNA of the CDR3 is TGTGCCAGCAGCTCCGGGACCCGAGCGCCTCAGCAGTACTTC. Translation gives CASSSGTRAPQQYF.

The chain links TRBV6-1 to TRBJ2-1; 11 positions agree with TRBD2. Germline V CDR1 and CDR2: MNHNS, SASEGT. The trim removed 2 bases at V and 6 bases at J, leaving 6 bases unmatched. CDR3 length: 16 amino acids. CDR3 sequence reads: CASSETGTSGINEQFF. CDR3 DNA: TGTGCCAGCAGTGAAACCGGGACTAGCGGAATCAATGAGCAGTTCTTC.

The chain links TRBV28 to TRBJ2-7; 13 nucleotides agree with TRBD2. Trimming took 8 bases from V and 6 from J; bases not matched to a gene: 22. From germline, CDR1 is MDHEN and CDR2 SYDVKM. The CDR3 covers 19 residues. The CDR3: CASAPRGTSGTRRVFEQYF. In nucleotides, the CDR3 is TGTGCCAGCGCTCCCCGGGGGACTAGCGGGACTAGGCGTGTTTTCGAGCAGTACTTC.

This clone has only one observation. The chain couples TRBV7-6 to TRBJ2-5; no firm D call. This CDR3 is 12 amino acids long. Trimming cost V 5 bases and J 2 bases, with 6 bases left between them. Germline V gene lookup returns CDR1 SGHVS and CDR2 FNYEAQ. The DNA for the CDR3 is TGTGCCAGCAGCCGAGTACAAGAGACCCAGTACTTC. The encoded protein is CASSRVQETQYF.

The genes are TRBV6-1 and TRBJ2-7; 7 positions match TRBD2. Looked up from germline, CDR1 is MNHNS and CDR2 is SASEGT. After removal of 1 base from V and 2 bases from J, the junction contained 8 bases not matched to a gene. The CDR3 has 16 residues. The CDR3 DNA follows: TGTGCCAGCAGTGAAGTCCGGCGGGAGAACACCTACGAGCAGTACTTC. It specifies CASSEVRRENTYEQYF.

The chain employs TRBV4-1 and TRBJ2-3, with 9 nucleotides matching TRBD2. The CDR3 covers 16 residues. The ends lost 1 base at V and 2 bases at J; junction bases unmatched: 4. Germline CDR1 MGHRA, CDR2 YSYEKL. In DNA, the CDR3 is TGCGCCAGCAGCCAAGGGCTAGCGGGACTCACAGATACGCAGTATTTT. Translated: CASSQGLAGLTDTQYF.

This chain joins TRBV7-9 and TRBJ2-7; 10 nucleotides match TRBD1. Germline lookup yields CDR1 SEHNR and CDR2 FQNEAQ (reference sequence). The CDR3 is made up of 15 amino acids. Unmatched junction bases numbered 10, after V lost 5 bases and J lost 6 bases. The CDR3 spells CASSIPGQGLGEQYF. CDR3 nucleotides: TGTGCCAGCAGCATACCGGGACAGGGGTTGGGCGAGCAGTACTTC.

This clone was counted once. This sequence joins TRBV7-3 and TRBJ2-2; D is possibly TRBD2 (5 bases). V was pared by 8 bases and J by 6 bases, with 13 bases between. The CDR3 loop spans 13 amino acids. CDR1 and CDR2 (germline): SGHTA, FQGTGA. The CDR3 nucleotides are TGTGCCAGCCGCAACCCGGGGTCCGGGGAGCTGTTTTTT. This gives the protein CASRNPGSGELFF.

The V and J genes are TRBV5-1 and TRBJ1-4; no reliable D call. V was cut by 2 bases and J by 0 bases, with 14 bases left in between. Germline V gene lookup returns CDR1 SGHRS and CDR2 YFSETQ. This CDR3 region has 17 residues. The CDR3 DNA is TGCGCCAGCAGCTTAACTCCCAACAGTGCAACTAATGAAAAACTGTTTTTT. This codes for CASSLTPNSATNEKLFF.

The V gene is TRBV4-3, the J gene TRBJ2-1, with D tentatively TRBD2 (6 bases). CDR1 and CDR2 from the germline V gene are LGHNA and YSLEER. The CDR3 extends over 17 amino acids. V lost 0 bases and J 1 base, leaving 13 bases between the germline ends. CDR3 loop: CASSQDRGRQSYNEQFF. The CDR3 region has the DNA TGCGCCAGCAGCCAAGATCGGGGGAGGCAGTCCTACAATGAGCAGTTCTTC.

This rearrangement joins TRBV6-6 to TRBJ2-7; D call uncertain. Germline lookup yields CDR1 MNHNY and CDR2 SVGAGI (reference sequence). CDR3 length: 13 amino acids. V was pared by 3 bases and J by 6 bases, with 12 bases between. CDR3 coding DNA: TGTGCCAGCAGTTATTCCCCCGTCTCCGAGCAGTACTTC. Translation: CASSYSPVSEQYF.

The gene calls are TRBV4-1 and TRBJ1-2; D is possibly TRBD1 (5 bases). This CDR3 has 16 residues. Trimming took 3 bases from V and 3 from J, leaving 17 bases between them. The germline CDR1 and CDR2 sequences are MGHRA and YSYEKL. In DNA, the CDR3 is TGCGCCAGCAGCCAGCCCTCACGTGGGACGGACTATGGCTACACCTTC. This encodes CASSQPSRGTDYGYTF.

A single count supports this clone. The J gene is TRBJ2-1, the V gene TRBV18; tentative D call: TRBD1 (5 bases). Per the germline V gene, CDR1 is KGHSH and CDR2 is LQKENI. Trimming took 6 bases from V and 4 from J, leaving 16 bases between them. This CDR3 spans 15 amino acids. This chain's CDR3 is CASSPARVEYNEQFF. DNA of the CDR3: TGTGCCAGCTCCCCCGCCAGGGTCGAATACAATGAGCAGTTCTTC.